This TCR beta chain was profiled in a study of Ad26.COV2.S vaccination and SARS-CoV-2 variants (dated by TCRdb to the early 2020s). With respect to the entire study: Donors in the vaccine arm were drawn from COV1001, a phase I-IIa trial of Ad26.COV2.S in healthy adults that was multicentre, randomized, double-blind and placebo-controlled. Dosing of Ad26.COV2.S was intramuscular, at either 5x10^10 or 1x10^11 viral particles, delivered as one shot or as two shots spaced 56 days apart. Sequencing of the TCRbeta repertoire served to evaluate the specificity and breadth of SARS-CoV-2-reactive T cell receptors following Ad26.COV2.S vaccination. The TCR-sequenced set comprised about 32 samples: some 19 Ad26.COV2.S vaccine recipients, 5 placebo recipients and 8 SARS-CoV-2 convalescent individuals. Participants in the trial were split at random into five groups of five each, receiving low-dose or high-dose Ad26.COV2.S once or twice, or else placebo on both occasions. Blinding of investigators to trial group allocation was maintained during experiments and outcome assessment.

Results the study describes overall, beyond this receptor: The study was not powered to compare responses between vaccine doses or regimens. Comparable non-spike TCR breadth was observed between vaccine and placebo recipients, consistent with only spike being contained in the vaccine. Spike-specific TCR breadth was higher in Ad26.COV2.S recipients than in placebo recipients (P = 0.0014). Substantial breadth of spike-specific CD8+ and CD4+ T cell responses was reported after vaccination. According to the authors, total T cell responses may have been underestimated by the TCR breadth and depth analyses.

The immunoSEQ Assay was used to sequence TCRbeta CDR3 regions. After extraction, genomic DNA underwent amplification by bias-controlled multiplex PCR, followed by high-throughput sequencing. For the original study's pipeline: To quantify the absolute abundance of every unique TCRbeta CDR3 region, sequences were collapsed and filtered. T cell fraction was estimated by normalization of TCRbeta template counts to usable DNA, with usable DNA being measured through amplification of reference genes present in all nucleated cells. Repertoire TCRs were annotated as SARS-CoV-2-specific by exact matching of V gene, CDR3 amino acid sequence and J gene to a known reactive TCR set. The reference SARS-CoV-2 TCR set was obtained from MIRA and was filtered for enrichment in COVID-19-positive ImmuneCODE repertoires, whereby public or cross-reactive TCRs were removed. Based on the MIRA antigens, annotated TCRs were further analysed at the level of specific ORF or position within ORF. Depth was the summed frequency of annotated unique rearrangements, while breadth was defined as annotated unique rearrangements over total unique productive rearrangements. Two-sided Wilcoxon rank-sum tests were applied when comparing TCR breadth between groups. TCRdb provides this immuneACCESS table in a form limited to in-frame rearrangements. Some clones are lacking; in checked studies, under half of them reflect an unresolved V gene, and why the rest are absent is not known. That table is the source of V, J and clone size, and D and trimming were worked out from the DNA. In this sample the table shows some 460,000 clones, 89% of which occur a single time. The ten top clones hold around 1.8% of the sample.

Turning to this clone: Its antigen remains undetermined. Nothing much larger sits one base from this clone, and base qualities are not available.

The CDR3 covers 15 residues, taking in both the cysteine and the phenylalanine. Just CDR3 DNA is preserved here, 45 bases in frame from base 1. Trimming removed 1 base from V and 2 bases from J, leaving 12 bases between the germline ends. CDR1 and CDR2 are drawn from the germline V gene: SGHTA, FQGNSA. The sample's treatment or condition label, decoded: about 20 received Ad26.COV2.S at low or high dose, single or two shots; 5 received placebo; per-sample allocation not given. For vaccine and placebo recipients, repertoires were sequenced using samples collected on day 63 after the first injection. In Cohort 1b, 25 or so adults aged 18-55 years were enrolled at a single site in Boston, USA, between 29 July and 7 August 2020. Ad26.COV2.S consisted of a replication-incompetent adenovirus type 26 vector by which a prefusion-stabilized SARS-CoV-2 spike protein from the original Wuhan strain was expressed.

The source of this sequence is a person aged 18 to 59 who received the Ad26.COV2.S COVID-19 vaccine or a placebo. Sequenced material: peripheral blood, taken in a trial of Ad26.COV2.S vaccine versus placebo. The chain uses TRBV7-2 and TRBJ2-7; the D element might be TRBD1 or TRBD2, as each aligns at 6 bases. In nucleotides, the sequence is TGTGCCAGCAGCTTAGGAGGTGGGGGGCCCTACGAGCAGTACTTC. It translates as CASSLGGGGPYEQYF.